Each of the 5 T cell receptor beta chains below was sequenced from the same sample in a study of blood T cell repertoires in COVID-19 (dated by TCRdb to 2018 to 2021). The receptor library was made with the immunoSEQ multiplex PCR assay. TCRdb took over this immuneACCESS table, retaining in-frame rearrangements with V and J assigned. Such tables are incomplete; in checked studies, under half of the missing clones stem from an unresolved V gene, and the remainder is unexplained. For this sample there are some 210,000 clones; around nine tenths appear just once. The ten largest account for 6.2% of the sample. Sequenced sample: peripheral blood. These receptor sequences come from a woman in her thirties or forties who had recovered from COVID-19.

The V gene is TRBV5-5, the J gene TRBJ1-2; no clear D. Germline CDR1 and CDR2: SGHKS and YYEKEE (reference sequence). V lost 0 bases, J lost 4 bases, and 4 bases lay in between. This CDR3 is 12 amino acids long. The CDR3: CASSLVVYGYTF. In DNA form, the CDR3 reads TGTGCCAGCAGCTTGGTAGTCTATGGCTACACCTTC.

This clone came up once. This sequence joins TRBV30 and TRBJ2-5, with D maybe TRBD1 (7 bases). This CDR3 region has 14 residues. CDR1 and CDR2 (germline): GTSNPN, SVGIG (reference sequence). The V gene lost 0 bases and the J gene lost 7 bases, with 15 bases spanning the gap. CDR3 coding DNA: TGTGCCTGGAGTGTCGCAGGGGGGTCAGGGACCCAGTACTTC. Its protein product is CAWSVAGGSGTQYF.

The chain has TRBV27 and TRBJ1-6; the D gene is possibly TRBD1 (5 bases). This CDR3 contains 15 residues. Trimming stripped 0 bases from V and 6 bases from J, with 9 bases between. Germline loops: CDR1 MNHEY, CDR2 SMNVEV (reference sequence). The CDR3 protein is CASSLSGGVNSPLHF. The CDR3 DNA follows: TGTGCCAGCAGTTTATCGGGGGGGGTTAATTCACCCCTCCACTTT.

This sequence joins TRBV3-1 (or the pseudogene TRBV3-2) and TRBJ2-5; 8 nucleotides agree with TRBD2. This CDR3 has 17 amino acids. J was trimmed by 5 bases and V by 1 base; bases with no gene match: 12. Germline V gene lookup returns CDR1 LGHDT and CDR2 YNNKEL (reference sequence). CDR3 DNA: TGTGCCAGCAGCCAAGGGGGCAGCGGGAGTTTGTGGGAGACCCAGTACTTC. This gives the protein CASSQGGSGSLWETQYF.

The CDR3 bases are TGTGCCACCAGCAGCCACGGGACTCTTAGCAATCAGCCCCAGCATTTT. Protein: CATSSHGTLSNQPQHF. V and J are TRBV15 and TRBJ1-5, with D possibly being TRBD1 (5 bases). Trimming shortened V by 3 bases and J by 0 bases, and 12 bases separated the two germline ends. The CDR3 loop spans 16 amino acids. Germline V gives CDR1 LNHNV, CDR2 YYDKDF (reference sequence). Full variable domain (outside the CDR3, taken from reference TRBV15 and TRBJ1-5): DAMVIQNPRYQVTQFGKPVTLSCSQTLNHNVMYWYQQKSSQAPKLLFHYYDKDFNNEADTPDNFQSRRPNTSFCFLDIRSPGLGDTAMYLCATSSHGTLSNQPQHFGDGTRLSIL.